These 14 T cell receptor beta chains were sequenced from one sample in a study of identical twins. A single record per CDR3 protein comes from TCRdb applying MiXCR to the 5' RACE reads. The sample includes some 790,000 distinct CDR3 sequences, 15% to 20% of them seen just once. Separately, the same data were catalogued under a study of T cells expressing NK-cell markers.

The sample was PBMCs. The receptor set was obtained from a woman younger than 30 in good health.

The gene calls are TRBV12-3 or TRBV12-4 and TRBJ1-2, with D possibly being TRBD1 (5 bases). V gave up 5 bases and J gave up 4 bases, with 20 bases separating them. This CDR3 is 16 amino acids long. This CDR3 reads CASSGQGGGEAYGYTF. CDR3 DNA sequence: TGTGCCAGCAGTGGGCAGGGTGGGGGGGAGGCCTATGGCTACACCTTC.

CDR3 region: CASSWGGPFDNEQFF. CDR3 sequence (DNA): TGCGCCAGCAGCTGGGGGGGGCCCTTTGACAATGAGCAGTTCTTC. The chain links TRBV5-1 to TRBJ2-1, with D possibly matching TRBD2 (7 bases). CDR3 length equals 15 residues. Trimming removed 3 bases at V and 5 bases at J, with 15 bases between. CDR1 and CDR2 (germline): SGHRS, YFSETQ.

This clonotype has only a few counts. V usage is TRBV29-1 and J usage is TRBJ2-7; a possible D gene is TRBD2 (6 bases). Per germline, CDR1 SQVTM and CDR2 ANQGSEA. The V and J ends lost 5 bases and 2 bases respectively, with 13 bases between them. This CDR3 region has 13 residues. In DNA, the CDR3 is TGCAGCGTTATACTAGCCCCCACCTACGAGCAGTACTTC. Protein sequence: CSVILAPTYEQYF.

The chain combines TRBV12-3 or TRBV12-4 with TRBJ2-1, with unresolved D. There are 15 residues in the CDR3. Trimming took 3 bases from V and 4 from J, leaving 13 bases between them. CDR3 amino acids: CASSFGSSRYNEQFF. DNA of the CDR3: TGTGCCAGCAGTTTTGGGTCCTCGAGGTACAATGAGCAGTTCTTC.

The rearrangement joins TRBV4-2 to TRBJ2-5, with 7 bases matching TRBD2. V shed 3 bases and J 5 bases; nucleotides not matched to a gene: 9. The CDR3 spans 15 residues. CDR1 is LGHNA, CDR2 YNFKEQ, per germline. CDR3 sequence reads: CASSQAGEGAETQYF. The CDR3, as DNA: TGTGCCAGCAGCCAGGCGGGAGAGGGAGCGGAGACCCAGTACTTC.

This clonotype was recorded at least ten times. The chain uses TRBV25-1 and TRBJ1-2; D perhaps matches TRBD1 (5 bases). Germline loops: CDR1 MGHDK, CDR2 SYGVNS. The CDR3 totals 14 residues. Trimming left V 1 base short and J 8 bases short, with 14 bases between. For the CDR3, the DNA is TGTGCCAGCAGTGAATCAATGAGGGGAAGGGGCTACACCTTC. Protein sequence: CASSESMRGRGYTF.

Details on this clonotype: The junction shows a germline mismatch at one end, possibly a read error. The chain combines TRBV7-8 with TRBJ2-7; D not resolved. This CDR3 is built from 16 residues. Germline V lookup: CDR1 SGHVS, CDR2 FQNEAQ. CDR3 residues: CASSSTGPSETYGQYF. CDR3 coding DNA: TGTGCCAGCAGCTCTACCGGGCCCTCGGAAACGTACGGGCAGTACTTC.

V and J are TRBV29-1 and TRBJ2-5; TRBD1 might be the D (6 bases). V was clipped by 8 bases and J by 5 bases, with 18 bases between them. Looked up from germline, CDR1 is SQVTM and CDR2 is ANQGSEA. This CDR3 region has 13 residues. DNA of the CDR3: TGCAGCAGTCTACAGGGTATGGGGGAGACCCAGTACTTC. Its translation is CSSLQGMGETQYF.

Ten or more counts support this clonotype. The chain couples TRBV12-3 or TRBV12-4 to TRBJ1-1; D unresolved. V shed 4 bases and J shed 1 base, with 7 bases lying between them. The CDR3 has 13 residues. Here the CDR3 DNA reads TGTGCCAGCAGTTCAACAGAGAACACTGAAGCTTTCTTT. This codes for CASSSTENTEAFF.

The rearrangement uses TRBV20-1 and TRBJ1-5, with D hard to call. V lost 2 bases and J lost 6, with 5 bases in between. This CDR3 is 11 amino acids long. Looked up from germline, CDR1 is DFQATT and CDR2 is SNEGSKA (reference sequence). CDR3 protein: CSARSGQPQHF. CDR3 DNA sequence: TGCAGTGCTAGATCCGGTCAGCCCCAGCATTTT.

CDR3 coding DNA: TGCGCCAGCAGCCAGGGGACATCCACCCTTTACGAGCAGTACTTC. Translating it yields CASSQGTSTLYEQYF. The gene calls are TRBV4-3 and TRBJ2-7, with a tentative D call TRBD1 (6 bases). With 3 bases removed from V and 4 bases from J, the gap between germline ends came to 16 bases. The CDR3 is made up of 15 amino acids. In germline, CDR1 is LGHNA, CDR2 YSLEER.

This clonotype came up a few times. The chain uses TRBV12-3 or TRBV12-4 and TRBJ1-3; D is unclear. Trimming stripped 4 bases from V and 4 bases from J, with 5 bases between. CDR3 length equals 12 residues. This CDR3 is CASSSLGNTIYF. CDR3 bases: TGTGCCAGCAGTTCGTTGGGAAACACCATATATTTT.

This chain joins TRBV11-2 and TRBJ2-2; unclear D gene. V lost 0 bases to trimming and J lost 4 bases, with 9 bases between them. This CDR3 region has 15 residues. Germline V gene lookup returns CDR1 SGHAT and CDR2 FQNNGV. CDR3 protein: CASSLDSPGTGELFF. Written as DNA, the CDR3 is TGTGCCAGCAGCTTAGATTCCCCGGGCACCGGGGAGCTGTTTTTT.

Only a few counts were recorded for this clonotype. The V call is TRBV20-1, the J call TRBJ2-1, with TRBD2 matching 10 bases. The CDR3 covers 14 residues. CDR1 and CDR2 (germline): DFQATT, SNEGSKA (reference sequence). V trimming: 7 bases; J trimming: 8 bases; junction bases outside the gene matches: 11. As DNA, the CDR3 is TGCAGTGTTCCCCCCAGCGGGAGGGGGTATGAGCAGTTCTTC. Translating gives CSVPPSGRGYEQFF.